The next 25 T cell receptor beta chains were all read from a single sample in a study of siplizumab effects on memory and regulatory T cells. This table comes from immunoSEQ multiplex PCR, and its TCRdb copy is limited to in-frame clones, with some not included. The sample has fewer than 60,000 clones; 93% are singletons. The sequenced sample consisted of CD8+ T cells sorted from blood. The receptors derive from a human donor in good health.

The chain joins TRBV5-4 to TRBJ2-1; D uncertain. Trimming shortened V by 2 bases and J by 3 bases, and 12 bases separated the two germline ends. There are 15 residues in the CDR3. CDR1 SGHNT and CDR2 YYREEE come from the germline V gene (reference sequence). The CDR3 spells CASSLQWLNYNEQFF. DNA for the CDR3: TGTGCCAGCAGCTTACAGTGGCTAAACTACAATGAGCAGTTCTTC.

As DNA, the CDR3 is TGCGCCAGCAGCCAAGATCGGGGACTAGGAGAGGATGAGCAGTTCTTC. Protein product: CASSQDRGLGEDEQFF. This chain uses TRBV4-1 with TRBJ2-1; 8 nucleotides align to TRBD2. CDR3 length equals 16 residues. The J segment lost 8 bases and the V segment lost 0 bases, leaving 9 bases of the junction unmatched. Germline CDR1 reads MGHRA; CDR2 reads YSYEKL.

The chain couples TRBV7-9 to TRBJ2-5; perhaps TRBD2 as D (5 bases). The germline CDR1 and CDR2 sequences are SEHNR and FQNEAQ (reference sequence). V was trimmed by 5 bases and J by 5 bases, leaving 12 bases between them. This CDR3 spans 13 amino acids. The CDR3 bases are TGTGCCAGCAGCCCAATCGGGGTGGAGACCCAGTACTTC. Its protein is CASSPIGVETQYF.

For this clone: Other DNA sequences of this sample code for an identical CDR3. J is TRBJ2-7 and V is TRBV7-8; TRBD2 matches at 12 bases. J was trimmed by 6 bases and V by 8 bases; bases with no gene match: 11. Germline CDR1 and CDR2: SGHVS and FQNEAQ. CDR3 length: 15 residues. The CDR3 coding sequence is TGTGCCAGCCGAATTTCTAGCGGGGGGGGGCGCGAGCAGTACTTC. As protein: CASRISSGGGREQYF.

The rearrangement uses TRBV7-6 and TRBJ2-1; TRBD2 matches 8 bases. CDR3 size: 16 residues. CDR1 and CDR2 (germline): SGHVS, FNYEAQ. With V trimmed by 5 bases and J by 3 bases, 9 bases remained unmatched. The DNA of the CDR3 is TGTGCCAGCAGCCCCTTAGCGGGACACAGCTACAATGAGCAGTTCTTC. It is translated as CASSPLAGHSYNEQFF.

The chain joins TRBV28 to TRBJ1-2; possibly TRBD1 for D (6 bases). The CDR3 has 16 residues. Trimming pared 2 bases from V and 8 bases from J, leaving 21 bases between. Germline CDR1 reads MDHEN; CDR2 reads SYDVKM. The CDR3, as DNA: TGTGCCAGCAGTTTAAAGGCCAGGGGCGTAATTGAGGGCTACACCTTC. Protein: CASSLKARGVIEGYTF.

A few counts support this clone. The CDR3 DNA reads as TGTGCCAGCAGTTCCACTGACAGCTACAATGAGCAGTTCTTC. This codes for CASSSTDSYNEQFF. This chain connects TRBV27 to TRBJ2-1; perhaps TRBD1 as D (5 bases). The CDR3 contains 14 residues. The V and J ends lost 4 bases and 3 bases respectively, with 10 bases between them. Germline V gene sequence: CDR1 MNHEY, CDR2 SMNVEV (reference sequence).

V and J are TRBV6-4 and TRBJ2-2; 8 bases agree with TRBD2. Per the germline V gene, CDR1 is MRHNA and CDR2 is SNTAGT. V dropped 6 bases and J dropped 6; count of bases not matched to a gene: 6. The CDR3 has 14 amino acids. Written as DNA, the CDR3 is TGTGCCAGCAGGCCCGGGACTAGTTCCGGGGAGCTGTTTTTT. Amino acid sequence: CASRPGTSSGELFF.

This clone was detected once. V is TRBV28 and J is TRBJ2-1; the D gene is possibly TRBD2 (5 bases). Looked up from germline, CDR1 is MDHEN and CDR2 is SYDVKM. V lost 6 bases and J 7 bases, leaving 10 bases between the germline ends. CDR3 length: 12 residues. Here the CDR3 DNA reads TGTGCCAGCAGGGACGAGGGTAATGAGCAGTTCTTC. Its protein product is CASRDEGNEQFF.

This clone is a singleton in its sample. The chain links TRBV7-3 to TRBJ2-5; 7 bases agree with TRBD1. With V trimmed by 6 bases and J by 5 bases, 9 bases remained unmatched. From germline, CDR1 is SGHTA and CDR2 FQGTGA. The CDR3 is 14 residues long. DNA for the CDR3: TGTGCCAGCAGTCTAGGGATGGGACAGGAGACCCAGTACTTC. Its protein product is CASSLGMGQETQYF.

This clone was found once. The chain joins TRBV7-9 to TRBJ2-3, with D unresolved. V dropped 8 bases and J dropped 6 bases, with 9 bases sitting between them. The germline V gene encodes CDR1 SEHNR and CDR2 FQNEAQ (reference sequence). The CDR3 loop spans 11 amino acids. The CDR3: CASRSVDTQYF. The CDR3 DNA sequence: TGTGCCAGCCGCTCTGTGGATACGCAGTATTTT.

This clone was observed a few times. This chain links TRBV4-1 with TRBJ2-3; TRBD2 aligns across 10 bases. V lost 1 base to trimming and J lost 6 bases; unmatched junction nucleotides: 7. The germline V gene has CDR1 MGHRA and CDR2 YSYEKL. This CDR3 comprises 16 residues. The DNA for the CDR3 is TGCGCCAGCAGCCAAGTCGAGACTAGCGGGTCGGATACGCAGTATTTT. It is translated as CASSQVETSGSDTQYF.

The chain recombines TRBV27 with TRBJ2-1; D perhaps matches TRBD1 (5 bases). From germline, CDR1 is MNHEY and CDR2 SMNVEV (reference sequence). V lost 1 base, J lost 5 bases, and 12 bases lay in between. CDR3 length equals 15 residues. The CDR3 spells CASSLCQGVHNEQFF. CDR3 coding DNA: TGTGCCAGCAGTTTATGCCAAGGGGTCCACAATGAGCAGTTCTTC.

This rearrangement joins TRBV6-5 to TRBJ2-7, with D possibly being TRBD1 or TRBD2 (5 bases each). Deletions cut 2 bases from V and 2 bases from J, with 16 bases between. The CDR3 is made up of 16 amino acids. The germline V gene encodes CDR1 MNHEY and CDR2 SVGAGI. The CDR3 is CASSYTGSGKTYEQYF. The DNA of the CDR3 is TGTGCCAGCAGTTACACGGGGTCAGGGAAAACCTACGAGCAGTACTTC.

This clone has more than one count but fewer than ten. This chain joins TRBV4-1 and TRBJ2-1; D uncertain. The V and J ends lost 1 base and 9 bases respectively, with 7 bases between them. CDR3 size: 12 residues. CDR1 is MGHRA and CDR2 is YSYEKL in the germline V gene. The CDR3 spells CASSQGQGEQFF. Here the CDR3 DNA reads TGCGCCAGCAGCCAAGGGCAAGGTGAGCAGTTCTTC.

The V call is TRBV7-9, the J call TRBJ2-1; maybe TRBD2 (6 bases). The germline gives CDR1 SEHNR, CDR2 FQNEAQ (reference sequence). The CDR3 runs to 12 residues. V lost 5 bases and J lost 8, with 10 bases in between. In nucleotides, the CDR3 is TGTGCCAGCAGCCGCGGGGTAGATGAGCAGTTCTTC. The encoded protein is CASSRGVDEQFF.

The chain combines TRBV27 with TRBJ2-3, with 9 bases fitting TRBD2. V lost 5 bases to trimming and J lost 6 bases; unmatched junction nucleotides: 6. Germline V gene sequence: CDR1 MNHEY, CDR2 SMNVEV (reference sequence). The CDR3 runs to 14 residues. CDR3 DNA: TGTGCCAGCAGTCCCGGGACTAGCTGGGATACGCAGTATTTT. It specifies CASSPGTSWDTQYF.

The V and J genes are TRBV7-3 and TRBJ2-7; perhaps TRBD2 as D (6 bases). The V end lost 1 base, the J end lost 0 bases, and 16 bases lay between the germline ends. CDR1 SGHTA and CDR2 FQGTGA come from the germline V gene. The CDR3 has 17 amino acids. CDR3 sequence (DNA): TGTGCCAGCAGCTTAAATCCGGGAGCACCGAGCTCCTACGAGCAGTACTTC. Protein product: CASSLNPGAPSSYEQYF.

This clone was counted once. This chain joins TRBV4-1 and TRBJ2-5; TRBD2 agrees at 8 bases. The germline V gene encodes CDR1 MGHRA and CDR2 YSYEKL. The CDR3 is made up of 16 amino acids. Losses at the gene ends were 0 bases for V and 4 bases for J; bases not matched to a gene: 7. Here the CDR3 DNA reads TGCGCCAGCAGCCAAGATCCGGGGGCGGGGGGAGAGACCCAGTACTTC. Protein sequence: CASSQDPGAGGETQYF.

This chain links TRBV7-6 with TRBJ2-1; TRBD2 matches 11 bases. CDR1 and CDR2 from the germline V gene are SGHVS and FNYEAQ. Trimming cost V 7 bases and J 7 bases; bases outside gene matches: 9. The CDR3 spans 15 residues. The CDR3 loop reads CASTISGRDVNEQFF. CDR3 sequence (DNA): TGTGCCAGCACTATTAGCGGGAGGGATGTGAATGAGCAGTTCTTC.

The chain joins TRBV27 to TRBJ2-7; D possibly corresponds to TRBD2 (7 bases). Germline CDR1 MNHEY, CDR2 SMNVEV (reference sequence). The ends were cut back, 6 bases at V and 2 bases at J, with 8 bases in the middle. The CDR3 contains 12 residues. CDR3 protein: CASRGGAYEQYF. The CDR3 DNA is TGTGCCAGCAGAGGGGGGGCCTACGAGCAGTACTTC.

CDR3 amino acids: CATRFLAGPEPYEQYF. The DNA of the CDR3 is TGTGCCACCCGCTTCCTAGCGGGACCTGAACCCTACGAGCAGTACTTC. The V and J genes are TRBV15 and TRBJ2-7; 9 nucleotides line up with TRBD2. The CDR3 sequence is 16 residues long. Losses at the gene ends were 8 bases for V and 2 bases for J; bases not matched to a gene: 13. Looked up from germline, CDR1 is LNHNV and CDR2 is YYDKDF (reference sequence).

The rearrangement uses TRBV4-1 and TRBJ1-1; D not resolved. The CDR3 extends over 14 amino acids. V dropped 0 bases and J dropped 10 bases, with 15 bases sitting between them. CDR1 MGHRA and CDR2 YSYEKL come from the germline V gene. The DNA for the CDR3 is TGCGCCAGCAGCCAAGATTCCCTCCTCAAGGGAGCTTTCTTT. It yields the protein CASSQDSLLKGAFF.

In DNA, the CDR3 is TGCGCCAGCAGCCAAAGCGGGTGGGATGGCTACACCTTC. Protein sequence: CASSQSGWDGYTF. V is TRBV4-1 and J is TRBJ1-2, with D hard to call. The germline gives CDR1 MGHRA, CDR2 YSYEKL. Trimming pared 2 bases from V and 6 bases from J, leaving 10 bases between. CDR3 length: 13 amino acids.

The CDR3 bases are TGCGCCAGCAGCTTGATCGGGTCCTACGAGCAGTACTTC. The encoded protein is CASSLIGSYEQYF. V gene TRBV5-1 combines with J gene TRBJ2-7; D call uncertain. Germline V gives CDR1 SGHRS, CDR2 YFSETQ. Trimming removed 1 base from V and 1 base from J, with 6 bases in between. The length of the CDR3 is 13 residues.